Each of the 22 T cell receptor beta chains below was sequenced from the same sample in a study of cytomegalovirus exposure and HLA in healthy donors. Primers: 60 Vbeta forward and 13 Jbeta reverse. Produced via immunoSEQ multiplex PCR; TCRdb's table is partial and in-frame only. The table shows about 110,000 clones, with more than 60% occurring only once. Sequencing input: PBMCs. These receptors were taken from a woman between 40 and 50 years old in good health and CMV-seronegative.

This clone has a handful of counts. The J gene is TRBJ2-5, the V gene TRBV6-1; TRBD2 matches at 8 bases. The germline CDR1 and CDR2 sequences are MNHNS and SASEGT. The ends lost 1 base at V and 4 bases at J; junction bases unmatched: 11. The CDR3 spans 17 residues. CDR3 loop: CASSEGVRAGGRETQYF. The CDR3 coding sequence is TGTGCCAGCAGTGAAGGAGTTAGGGCGGGGGGCAGAGAGACCCAGTACTTC.

J is TRBJ2-1 and V is TRBV28; 12 bases agree with TRBD2. The CDR3 length is 16 residues. With V trimmed by 8 bases and J by 6 bases, 11 bases remained unmatched. The germline V gene has CDR1 MDHEN and CDR2 SYDVKM. CDR3: CASPPRLAGGVNEQFF. The CDR3 DNA sequence: TGTGCCAGCCCTCCAAGGCTAGCGGGAGGGGTCAATGAGCAGTTCTTC.

V and J are TRBV18 and TRBJ1-2, with a possible D match to TRBD1 (5 bases). The CDR3 has 13 amino acids. Germline V gives CDR1 KGHSH, CDR2 LQKENI. The ends were cut back, 6 bases at V and 4 bases at J, with 12 bases in the middle. The CDR3 DNA sequence: TGTGCCAGCTCGGAGGGACGGATCTATGGCTACACCTTC. This gives the protein CASSEGRIYGYTF.

There are a few counts of this clone. CDR3 region: CASSSGQGRMNTEAFF. In DNA form, the CDR3 reads TGTGCCAGCAGCTCCGGACAGGGGCGAATGAACACTGAAGCTTTCTTT. The chain joins TRBV5-4 to TRBJ1-1, with TRBD1 matching over 9 bases. J lost 0 bases, V lost 3 bases, and 6 bases had no gene match. Germline V gene lookup returns CDR1 SGHNT and CDR2 YYREEE (reference sequence). This CDR3 has 16 residues.

The chain couples TRBV4-2 to TRBJ2-1, with TRBD2 matching over 13 bases. Unmatched junction bases numbered 4, after V lost 2 bases and J lost 6 bases. This CDR3 region has 16 residues. Looked up from germline, CDR1 is LGHNA and CDR2 is YNFKEQ. CDR3 protein: CASSQMTSGGFNEQFF. The CDR3 DNA reads TGTGCCAGCAGCCAAATGACTAGCGGGGGGTTCAATGAGCAGTTCTTC.

This chain connects TRBV4-3 to TRBJ2-1, with TRBD1 matching over 8 bases. V dropped 4 bases and J dropped 9; count of bases not matched to a gene: 17. Germline CDR1 LGHNA, CDR2 YSLEER. The CDR3 consists of 17 residues. CDR3 nucleotide sequence: TGCGCCAGCAGCCTCCATCCCGGGAGACAGGGGTTCGGTGAGCAGTTCTTC. This gives the protein CASSLHPGRQGFGEQFF.

The chain employs TRBV18 and TRBJ1-1; the D gene is possibly TRBD1 (5 bases). This CDR3 is built from 15 residues. CDR1 KGHSH and CDR2 LQKENI come from the germline V gene. Deletions cut 6 bases from V and 4 bases from J, with 18 bases between. CDR3 protein: CASSPGAYGFTEAFF. The CDR3 DNA is TGTGCCAGCTCCCCTGGGGCATATGGGTTCACTGAAGCTTTCTTT.

This chain links TRBV7-9 with TRBJ2-3, with no clear D. CDR1 is SEHNR and CDR2 is FQNEAQ in the germline V gene (reference sequence). The CDR3 is 12 residues long. Trimming removed 5 bases at V and 6 bases at J, with 9 bases between. The CDR3 region is CASSPHGDTQYF. As DNA, the CDR3 is TGTGCCAGCAGCCCCCACGGGGATACGCAGTATTTT.

This clone was recorded once. The gene calls are TRBV28 and TRBJ1-6, with TRBD1 matching over 7 bases. V shed 6 bases, J shed 7 bases, and the junction held 6 bases outside the gene matches. CDR1 and CDR2 from the germline V gene are MDHEN and SYDVKM. CDR3 length: 14 residues. The CDR3 DNA is TGTGCCAGCAGCCCTGACAGGGCGAATTCACCCCTCCACTTT. Its protein product is CASSPDRANSPLHF.

The chain uses TRBV7-2 and TRBJ2-3; TRBD1 matches at 7 bases. Trimming removed 5 bases from V and 5 bases from J; junction bases left unmatched: 7. CDR1 is SGHTA and CDR2 is FQGNSA in the germline V gene. The length of the CDR3 is 14 residues. The CDR3 DNA sequence: TGTGCCAGCAGCGCGCGACAGGGAGTAGATACGCAGTATTTT. Translated: CASSARQGVDTQYF.

This clone was seen only a few times. The rearrangement uses TRBV2 and TRBJ2-2; TRBD1 agrees at 10 bases. After removal of 6 bases from V and 6 bases from J, the junction contained 4 bases not matched to a gene. This CDR3 is built from 14 residues. Per the germline V gene, CDR1 is SNHLY and CDR2 is FYNNEI. CDR3 sequence: CASRGTGEAGELFF. The DNA of the CDR3 is TGTGCCAGCAGGGGGACAGGGGAGGCCGGGGAGCTGTTTTTT.

This chain joins TRBV27 and TRBJ1-4; no definite D call. Trimming cost V 5 bases and J 6 bases, with 16 bases left between them. Germline V lookup: CDR1 MNHEY, CDR2 SMNVEV (reference sequence). The CDR3 length is 15 residues. CDR3 bases: TGTGCCAGCAGTCCAGATTCGACGGGGTATGAAAAACTGTTTTTT. It encodes CASSPDSTGYEKLFF.

In its sample, this clone was seen a few times. The chain combines TRBV7-2 with TRBJ1-2, with TRBD1 matching over 8 bases. Germline CDR1 reads SGHTA; CDR2 reads FQGNSA. The CDR3 contains 15 residues. V lost 5 bases and J lost 3; bases outside the gene matches: 8. The CDR3: CASSLGQGPHYGYTF. In nucleotides, the CDR3 is TGTGCCAGCAGCCTCGGACAGGGACCTCACTATGGCTACACCTTC.

The chain uses TRBV5-8 and TRBJ2-2; 9 bases map to TRBD2. Germline CDR1 and CDR2: SGHTS and YDEGEE. This CDR3 comprises 16 residues. Losses at the gene ends were 3 bases for V and 4 bases for J; bases not matched to a gene: 7. The CDR3 DNA reads as TGTGCCAGCAGCTGGGGACAGCGGGGGGTCACCGGGGAGCTGTTTTTT. Its protein is CASSWGQRGVTGELFF. Looking up the rest from reference TRBV5-8 and TRBJ2-2 gives the full variable domain: EAGVTQSPTHLIKTRGQQATLRCSPISGHTSVYWYQQALGLGLQFLLWYDEGEERNRGNFPPRFSGRQFPNYSSELNVNALELEDSALYLCASSWGQRGVTGELFFGEGSRLTVL.

This chain links TRBV7-3 with TRBJ1-4; TRBD1 matches 10 bases. V shed 2 bases, J shed 7 bases, and the junction held 4 bases outside the gene matches. Germline-derived CDR1 and CDR2 are SGHTA and FQGTGA. This CDR3 is 15 amino acids long. The CDR3 spells CASSLETGGGEKLFF. In nucleotides, the CDR3 is TGTGCCAGCAGCTTAGAGACAGGGGGCGGTGAAAAACTGTTTTTT. Filled out from reference TRBV7-3 and TRBJ1-4, the complete variable domain reads GAGVSQTPSNKVTEKGKYVELRCDPISGHTALYWYRQSLGQGPEFLIYFQGTGAADDSGLPNDRFFAVRPEGSVSTLKIQRTERGDSAVYLCASSLETGGGEKLFFGSGTQLSVL.

The CDR3 DNA is TGTGCCAGCAGAGGACTAGGGGCCAAAAACATTCAGTACTTC. Its protein product is CASRGLGAKNIQYF. The chain joins TRBV2 to TRBJ2-4; 7 nucleotides align to TRBD2. The CDR3 is 14 residues long. Looked up from germline, CDR1 is SNHLY and CDR2 is FYNNEI. V shed 6 bases and J 1 base; nucleotides not matched to a gene: 3. Combining the CDR3 with reference TRBV2 and TRBJ2-4 gives the whole variable domain EPEVTQTPSHQVTQMGQEVILRCVPISNHLYFYWYRQILGQKVEFLVSFYNNEISEKSEIFDDQFSVERPDGSNFTLKIRSTKLEDSAMYFCASRGLGAKNIQYFGAGTRLSVL.

The sample holds a few counts of this clone. The chain recombines TRBV6-1 with TRBJ1-4; 7 bases align to TRBD1. The CDR3 totals 14 residues. Germline V lookup: CDR1 MNHNS, CDR2 SASEGT. J was trimmed by 7 bases and V by 9 bases; bases with no gene match: 11. The CDR3 DNA follows: TGTGCCAGTTTCACTGGGACAGTTGGTGAAAAACTGTTTTTT. Protein sequence: CASFTGTVGEKLFF.

The CDR3 nucleotides are TGTGCCAGCTCAACTGTCGAGGGGCTAGCGGGGGTTTCTGGGGCCAACGTCCTGACTTTC. Encoded protein: CASSTVEGLAGVSGANVLTF. The V gene is TRBV18, the J gene TRBJ2-6, with 10 nucleotides matching TRBD2. Germline V gene lookup returns CDR1 KGHSH and CDR2 LQKENI. V gave up 5 bases and J gave up 1 base; unmatched junction bases: 14. This CDR3 is 20 amino acids long.

This chain links TRBV11-3 with TRBJ1-6, with D perhaps matching TRBD1 (6 bases). Germline assignment: CDR1 SGHNT and CDR2 YENEEA. Deletions cut 6 bases from V and 5 bases from J, with 8 bases between. The CDR3 totals 13 residues. CDR3 nucleotides: TGTGCCAGCAGTAGGACAGATAATTCACCCCTCCACTTT. Translated, it gives CASSRTDNSPLHF. Combining the CDR3 with reference TRBV11-3 and TRBJ1-6 gives the whole variable domain EAGVVQSPRYKIIEKKQPVAFWCNPISGHNTLYWYLQNLGQGPELLIRYENEEAVDDSQLPKDRFSAERLKGVDSTLKIQPAELGDSAVYLCASSRTDNSPLHFGNGTRLTVT.

The chain recombines TRBV30 with TRBJ1-5; weak D call: TRBD1 (5 bases). Germline CDR1 is GTSNPN and CDR2 is SVGIG (reference sequence). Trimming removed 2 bases from V and 2 bases from J, with 10 bases in between. The CDR3 loop spans 14 amino acids. The CDR3 sequence is CAWSRGEGNQPQHF. For the CDR3, the DNA is TGTGCCTGGAGTCGGGGGGAAGGCAATCAGCCCCAGCATTTT. The entire variable domain, with the rest obtained from reference TRBV30 and TRBJ1-5, is as follows: SQTIHQWPATLVQPVGSPLSLECTVEGTSNPNLYWYRQAAGRGLQLLFYSVGIGQISSEVPQNLSASRPQDRQFILSSKKLLLSDSGFYLCAWSRGEGNQPQHFGDGTRLSIL.

The chain uses TRBV5-1 and TRBJ1-6; D is perhaps TRBD1 (6 bases). The CDR3 contains 15 residues. V was trimmed by 7 bases and J by 13 bases, leaving 24 bases between them. Germline V CDR1 and CDR2: SGHRS, YFSETQ. CDR3 DNA sequence: TGCGCCAGCTCCCTTGGACAGTGGAATTCATCTCCCCTCCACTTT. Its protein product is CASSLGQWNSSPLHF.

This chain uses TRBV18 with TRBJ1-5; 7 bases match TRBD1. CDR3 length equals 15 residues. The germline gives CDR1 KGHSH, CDR2 LQKENI. V gave up 3 bases and J gave up 5 bases; unmatched junction bases: 7. The CDR3 spells CASSPATGFDQPQHF. In DNA, the CDR3 is TGTGCCAGCTCACCGGCGACAGGGTTTGATCAGCCCCAGCATTTT.